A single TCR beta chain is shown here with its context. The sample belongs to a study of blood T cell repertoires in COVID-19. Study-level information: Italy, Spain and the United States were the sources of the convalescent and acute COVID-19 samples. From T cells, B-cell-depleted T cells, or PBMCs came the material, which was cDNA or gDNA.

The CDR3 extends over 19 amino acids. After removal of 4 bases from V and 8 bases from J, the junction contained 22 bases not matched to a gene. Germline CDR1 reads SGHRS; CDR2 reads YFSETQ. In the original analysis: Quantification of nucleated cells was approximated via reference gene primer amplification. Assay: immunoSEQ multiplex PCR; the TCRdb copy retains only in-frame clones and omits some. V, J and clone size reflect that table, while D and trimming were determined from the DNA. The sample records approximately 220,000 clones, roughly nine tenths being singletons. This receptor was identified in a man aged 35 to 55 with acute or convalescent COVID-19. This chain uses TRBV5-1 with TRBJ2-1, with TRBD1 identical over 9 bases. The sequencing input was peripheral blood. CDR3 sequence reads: CASSPTISPGTGRFDEQFF. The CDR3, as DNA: TGCGCCAGCAGCCCAACAATCTCTCCCGGGACAGGGAGGTTTGATGAGCAGTTCTTC. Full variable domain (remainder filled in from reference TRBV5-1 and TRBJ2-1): KAGVTQTPRYLIKTRGQQVTLSCSPISGHRSVSWYQQTPGQGLQFLFEYFSETQRNKGNFPGRFSGRQFSNSRSEMNVSTLELGDSALYLCASSPTISPGTGRFDEQFFGPGTRLTVL.